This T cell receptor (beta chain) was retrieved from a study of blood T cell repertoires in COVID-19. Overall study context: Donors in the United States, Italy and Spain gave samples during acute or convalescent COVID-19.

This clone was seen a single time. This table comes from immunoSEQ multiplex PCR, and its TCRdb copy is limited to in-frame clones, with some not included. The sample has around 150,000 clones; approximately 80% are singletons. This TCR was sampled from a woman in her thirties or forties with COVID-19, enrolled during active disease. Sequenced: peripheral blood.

In nucleotides, the CDR3 is TGTGCCAGCTCGCCGGGACTGGGGGGCAATCAGCCCCAGCATTTT. Its translation: CASSPGLGGNQPQHF. The V call is TRBV18, the J call TRBJ1-5; tentatively, D is TRBD1 (5 bases). V gave up 6 bases and J gave up 2 bases, with 14 bases separating them. The CDR3 runs to 15 residues. The V gene's germline CDR1 is KGHSH and CDR2 LQKENI.